This TCR beta chain was recorded in a study of OX40 agonist ivuxolimab in advanced cancers. The overall study: Every 2 weeks, patients got intravenous ivuxolimab at one of six dose levels (0.01-10 mg/kg).

This CDR3 is built from 15 residues. The ends were cut back, 0 bases at V and 5 bases at J, with 12 bases in the middle. Germline V gene sequence: CDR1 SGHRS, CDR2 YFSETQ. Measured with immunoSEQ multiplex PCR; TCRdb has only the in-frame clones, and not every one. Altogether 76,000 or so clones are present, 70% to 90% being singletons, with the ten largest covering 10% to 15%. The chain links TRBV5-1 to TRBJ2-1, with D perhaps being TRBD1 or TRBD2 (5 bases each). The TCR originated in an adult with an advanced solid tumor such as melanoma, head and neck, liver or kidney cancer. The material was CD4+ or CD8+ T cells sorted from blood, obtained in a trial of the OX40 agonist ivuxolimab. CDR3 in DNA: TGCGCCAGCAGCTTGGTAAGGGGAGTCCACAATGAGCAGTTCTTC. It is translated as CASSLVRGVHNEQFF.